Each of the 5 T cell receptor beta chains below was sequenced from the same sample in a study of T cells in Graves' hyperthyroidism and ophthalmopathy (dated by TCRdb to between 2019 and 2020). Libraries came from multiplex PCR. TCRdb shows the sequencer as Illumina HiSeq 2000. The TCR beta CDR3 regions were amplified from the RNA transcripts. The first round of RT-PCR for the TCR CDR3 was performed with the HTBI primer set and the Qiagen OneStep RT-PCR kit. The public sequencing data were trimmed at Q25 with fastp and processed into clonotypes with MiXCR by TCRdb, which kept only in-frame beta chains. Each CDR3 protein gets just one entry, which takes the most common genes and DNA from the rows behind it. This sample gives approximately 510,000 distinct CDR3 sequences in total; 46% of them show up just once. The ten largest make up 44% of the sample. The sequenced sample consisted of peripheral blood or thyroid tissue (not recorded which). All receptors derive from an adult woman with Graves' disease, either hyperthyroidism or ophthalmopathy (not recorded which).

This clonotype was found a few times. The chain has TRBV24-1 and TRBJ1-2; perhaps TRBD1 as D (6 bases). The CDR3 runs 13 residues. Trimming left V 3 bases short and J 8 bases short, with 12 bases between. Germline CDR1 is KGHDR and CDR2 is SFDVKD. In DNA form, the CDR3 reads TGTGCCACCAGTGATCCACAGGGATACGGCTACACCTTC. Amino acids: CATSDPQGYGYTF.

The chain uses TRBV3-1 and TRBJ2-7; 8 bases map to TRBD2. Germline V gene lookup returns CDR1 LGHDT and CDR2 YNNKEL (reference sequence). This CDR3 has 15 amino acids. Trimming removed 0 bases from V and 3 bases from J; junction bases left unmatched: 4. CDR3 coding DNA: TGTGCCAGCAGCCAAGACGGACTAGCTAGCTACGAGCAGTACTTC. Translation: CASSQDGLASYEQYF.

The CDR3 nucleotides are TGTGCCAGCAGCGTGGGCAACTACTACGAGCAGTACTTC. Translation gives CASSVGNYYEQYF. This chain joins TRBV9 and TRBJ2-7; no reliable D call. CDR1 is SGDLS, CDR2 YYNGEE, per germline. V lost 2 bases and J 3 bases, leaving 9 bases between the germline ends. This CDR3 region has 13 residues.

The chain is built from TRBV5-1 and TRBJ2-7, with 8 bases lining up with TRBD1. Trimming took 3 bases from V and 1 from J; bases not matched to a gene: 3. Germline V lookup: CDR1 SGHRS, CDR2 YFSETQ. CDR3 size: 14 residues. The CDR3 spells CASSWDRTSYEQYF. The DNA of the CDR3 is TGCGCCAGCAGCTGGGACAGGACTTCCTACGAGCAGTACTTC.

The chain uses TRBV7-2 and TRBJ2-2; 11 bases agree with TRBD1. CDR1 and CDR2 (germline): SGHTA, FQGNSA. J was trimmed by 7 bases and V by 5 bases; bases with no gene match: 9. The CDR3 sequence is 16 residues long. The CDR3: CASSPGTGGVDGELFF. The DNA of the CDR3 is TGTGCCAGCAGCCCTGGGACAGGGGGAGTCGACGGGGAGCTGTTTTTT.